The 17 T cell receptor beta chains listed next were all sequenced from one sample in a study of vaccination and CD4 T cells after COVID-19. The treatment is: roughly 10-day PBMC culture with coronavirus spike peptide pools or control peptides (ViraFEST assay). The Oncomine TCR Beta short-read assay generated sequence data from the DNA of cultured CD4+ T cells. Via MiXCR, TCRdb re-called the PCR reads, giving one row per CDR3 protein. The table includes around 20,000 distinct CDR3 sequences, roughly three fifths detected once. Their antigens remain unidentified. Sequenced here: CD4+ T cells from blood, cultured in vitro, sampled after SARS-CoV-2 vaccination. Receptor source: a human donor who received a COVID-19 vaccine.

This clonotype has only one observation. The chain employs TRBV15 and TRBJ2-2; 9 positions match TRBD2. J was trimmed by 7 bases and V by 3 bases; bases with no gene match: 6. There are 15 residues in the CDR3. Germline V gene data show CDR1 as LNHNV and CDR2 as YYDKDF (reference sequence). CDR3 DNA sequence: TGTGCCACCAGCAGCCCCGGCGGGGGGGACGGGGAGCTGTTTTTT. This encodes CATSSPGGGDGELFF.

This clonotype was picked up a small number of times. The rearrangement uses TRBV2 and TRBJ1-2; D unresolved. Trimming took off 6 bases at V and 8 bases at J, with 13 bases between the two ends. The CDR3 contains 12 residues. Germline CDR1 reads SNHLY; CDR2 reads FYNNEI. Here the CDR3 reads CASRVFGHGYTF. For the CDR3, the DNA is TGTGCCAGCAGGGTCTTCGGGCACGGCTACACCTTC.

V and J are TRBV20-1 and TRBJ1-4, with a possible D match to TRBD1 (5 bases). V was cut by 0 bases and J by 3 bases, with 14 bases left in between. The germline CDR1 and CDR2 sequences are DFQATT and SNEGSKA (reference sequence). The CDR3 extends over 16 amino acids. CDR3 region: CSARDPSTASNEKLFF. Here the CDR3 DNA reads TGCAGTGCTAGAGATCCCTCGACAGCCTCTAATGAAAAACTGTTTTTT.

The V and J genes are TRBV30 and TRBJ2-5; unclear D gene. CDR3 length: 15 amino acids. The V end was cut by 0 bases, the J end by 5 bases, with 16 bases between. Germline CDR1 GTSNPN, CDR2 SVGIG (reference sequence). The CDR3, as DNA: TGTGCCTGGAGTGTCGGTAGCCGCGACGGGGAGACCCAGTACTTC. Its protein is CAWSVGSRDGETQYF.

This clonotype was counted between two and nine times. This chain links TRBV24-1 with TRBJ2-5; tentatively, D is TRBD2 (5 bases). Per germline, CDR1 KGHDR and CDR2 SFDVKD. The V end was cut by 5 bases, the J end by 5 bases, with 14 bases between. CDR3 length equals 14 residues. The CDR3 region is CATSGAPRGETQYF. CDR3 DNA: TGTGCCACCAGTGGGGCCCCAAGAGGGGAGACCCAGTACTTC.

The V gene is TRBV30, the J gene TRBJ1-2; D remains ambiguous. This CDR3 comprises 15 residues. The germline V gene has CDR1 GTSNPN and CDR2 SVGIG (reference sequence). V lost 7 bases, J lost 4 bases, and 22 bases lay in between. In DNA form, the CDR3 reads TGTGCCTCAGAGCAACGAGCCGGTTTGGGCTATGGCTACACCTTC. Protein product: CASEQRAGLGYGYTF.

The J gene is TRBJ1-5, the V gene TRBV12-3 or TRBV12-4; D possibly corresponds to TRBD1 (5 bases). The CDR3 loop spans 13 amino acids. The germline V and J ends were trimmed by 6 bases and 6 bases, with 12 bases remaining between them. CDR3 amino acids: CASRHAQGQPQHF. The CDR3 nucleotides are TGTGCCAGCAGACATGCGCAGGGTCAGCCCCAGCATTTT.

The V call is TRBV6-1, the J call TRBJ1-5; D gene ambiguous. Per the germline V gene, CDR1 is MNHNS and CDR2 is SASEGT. The length of the CDR3 is 15 residues. V was cut by 4 bases and J by 6 bases, with 16 bases left in between. In nucleotides, the CDR3 is TGTGCCAGCAGTGCGGACGGCACCTTCAGTCAGCCCCAGCATTTT. Protein sequence: CASSADGTFSQPQHF.

This clonotype has only a few counts. J is TRBJ1-2 and V is TRBV6-5, with D possibly matching TRBD1 (5 bases). Germline V gives CDR1 MNHEY, CDR2 SVGAGI. The CDR3 loop spans 14 amino acids. Trimming removed 4 bases at V and 6 bases at J, with 15 bases between. In DNA, the CDR3 is TGTGCCAGCAGTTTATTTCGGGGGAACCATGGCTACACCTTC. Its translation: CASSLFRGNHGYTF.

The sample holds a few counts of this clonotype. The chain links TRBV20-1 to TRBJ1-6; D is unclear. This CDR3 is 14 amino acids long. The V end lost 4 bases, the J end lost 3 bases, and 10 bases lay between the germline ends. From germline, CDR1 is DFQATT and CDR2 SNEGSKA (reference sequence). This CDR3 is CSAIPGGYNSPLHF. In DNA form, the CDR3 reads TGCAGTGCTATCCCGGGAGGCTATAATTCACCCCTCCACTTT.

This rearrangement joins TRBV10-1 to TRBJ2-1, with TRBD2 as a possible D gene (6 bases). CDR3 length: 16 amino acids. V lost 1 base, J lost 0 bases, and 10 bases lay in between. The germline gives CDR1 WNHNN, CDR2 SYGVQD (reference sequence). This CDR3 reads CASSEFKRVSYNEQFF. The CDR3 region has the DNA TGCGCCAGCAGTGAGTTCAAGCGGGTCTCCTACAATGAGCAGTTCTTC.

The J gene is TRBJ2-5, the V gene TRBV12-3 or TRBV12-4; 11 nucleotides align to TRBD2. The trim removed 2 bases at V and 4 bases at J, leaving 15 bases unmatched. The CDR3 spans 19 residues. CDR3 region: CASSLRGRVAGGRSETQYF. As DNA, the CDR3 is TGTGCCAGCAGTTTAAGGGGGAGGGTAGCGGGGGGGCGGTCAGAGACCCAGTACTTC.

The chain uses TRBV12-3 or TRBV12-4 and TRBJ2-1, with 9 bases matching TRBD2. The CDR3 totals 14 residues. The trim removed 3 bases at V and 8 bases at J, leaving 5 bases unmatched. CDR3 protein: CASSLGLARDEQFF. Here the CDR3 DNA reads TGTGCCAGCAGTTTGGGACTAGCTAGGGATGAGCAGTTCTTC.

The genes are TRBV12-1 and TRBJ2-7; the DNA was not used to check the table's D call, TRBD1. TRBV12-1 is a pseudogene. This CDR3 is built from 15 residues. CDR3 amino acids: CASSLGTADTYEQYF. CDR3 DNA: TGTGCCAGCAGCCTCGGGACAGCTGATACCTACGAGCAGTACTTC.

This clonotype was recorded only once. The J gene is TRBJ1-3, the V gene TRBV19; D not resolved. The germline CDR1 and CDR2 sequences are LNHDA and SQIVND (reference sequence). The CDR3 contains 15 residues. The V gene lost 3 bases and the J gene lost 0 bases, with 9 bases spanning the gap. DNA of the CDR3: TGTGCCAGTAGTATGGACCGCTACTCTGGAAACACCATATATTTT. It translates to CASSMDRYSGNTIYF.

The sample holds a few counts of this clonotype. The chain uses TRBV14 and TRBJ2-5; no definite D call. Germline V gene lookup returns CDR1 SGHDN and CDR2 FVKESK. Trimming shortened V by 0 bases and J by 4 bases, and 18 bases separated the two germline ends. The CDR3 length is 17 residues. Here the CDR3 reads CASSQDVGLFWGETQYF. CDR3 bases: TGTGCCAGCAGCCAAGATGTGGGATTATTCTGGGGAGAGACCCAGTACTTC.

CDR3 in amino acids: CSVVAGMGELFF. In nucleotides, the CDR3 is TGCAGTGTAGTAGCTGGGATGGGGGAGCTGTTTTTT. The rearrangement joins TRBV20-1 to TRBJ2-2; no firm D call. The V and J ends lost 7 bases and 8 bases respectively, with 14 bases between them. The CDR3 runs 12 residues. The V gene's germline CDR1 is DFQATT and CDR2 SNEGSKA (reference sequence).